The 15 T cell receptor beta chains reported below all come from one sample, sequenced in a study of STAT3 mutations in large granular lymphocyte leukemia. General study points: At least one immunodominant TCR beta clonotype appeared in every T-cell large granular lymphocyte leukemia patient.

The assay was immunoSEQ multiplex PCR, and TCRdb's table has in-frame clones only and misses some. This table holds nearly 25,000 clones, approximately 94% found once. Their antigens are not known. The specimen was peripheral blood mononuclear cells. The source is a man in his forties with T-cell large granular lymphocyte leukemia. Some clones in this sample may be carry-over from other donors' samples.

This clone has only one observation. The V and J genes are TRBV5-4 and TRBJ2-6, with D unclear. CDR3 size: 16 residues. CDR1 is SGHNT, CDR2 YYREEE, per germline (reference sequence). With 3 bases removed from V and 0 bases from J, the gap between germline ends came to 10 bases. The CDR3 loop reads CASSSPVLSGANVLTF. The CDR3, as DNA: TGTGCCAGCAGCTCTCCAGTTCTCTCTGGGGCCAACGTCCTGACTTTC.

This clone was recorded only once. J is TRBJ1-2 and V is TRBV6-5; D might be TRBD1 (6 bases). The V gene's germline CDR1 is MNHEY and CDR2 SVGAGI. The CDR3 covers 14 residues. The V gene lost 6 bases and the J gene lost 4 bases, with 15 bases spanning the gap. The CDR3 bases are TGTGCCAGCAGCCCTGGGGGGGCGGCCTATGGCTACACCTTC. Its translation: CASSPGGAAYGYTF.

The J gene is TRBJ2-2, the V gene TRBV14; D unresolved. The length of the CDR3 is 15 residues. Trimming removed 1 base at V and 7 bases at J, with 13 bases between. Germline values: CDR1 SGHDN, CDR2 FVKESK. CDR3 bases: TGTGCCAGCAGCCAAGGAGCCAGGCCCGGCGGGGAGCTGTTTTTT. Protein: CASSQGARPGGELFF.

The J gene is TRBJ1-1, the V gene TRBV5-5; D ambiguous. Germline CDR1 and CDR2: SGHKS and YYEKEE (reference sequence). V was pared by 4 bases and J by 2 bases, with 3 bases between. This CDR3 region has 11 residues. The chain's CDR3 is CASSPNTEAFF. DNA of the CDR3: TGTGCCAGCAGCCCCAACACTGAAGCTTTCTTT.

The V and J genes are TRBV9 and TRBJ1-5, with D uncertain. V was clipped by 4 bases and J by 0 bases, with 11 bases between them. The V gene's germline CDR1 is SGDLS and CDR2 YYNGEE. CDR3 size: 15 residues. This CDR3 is CASSPLGLSNQPQHF. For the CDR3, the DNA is TGTGCCAGCAGCCCTCTAGGGCTTAGCAATCAGCCCCAGCATTTT.

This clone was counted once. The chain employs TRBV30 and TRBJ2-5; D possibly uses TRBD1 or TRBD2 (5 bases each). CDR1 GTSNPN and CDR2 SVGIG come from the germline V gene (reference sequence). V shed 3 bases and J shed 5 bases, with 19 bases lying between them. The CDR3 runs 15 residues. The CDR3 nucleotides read TGTGCCTGGAGCCTCGGGGCCACATATTATGAGACCCAGTACTTC. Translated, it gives CAWSLGATYYETQYF.

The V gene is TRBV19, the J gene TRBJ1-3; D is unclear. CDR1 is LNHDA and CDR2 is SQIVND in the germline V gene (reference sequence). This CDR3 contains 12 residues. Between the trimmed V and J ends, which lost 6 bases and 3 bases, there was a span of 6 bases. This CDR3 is CASRGLGNTIYF. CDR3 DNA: TGTGCCAGTAGGGGTCTTGGAAACACCATATATTTT.

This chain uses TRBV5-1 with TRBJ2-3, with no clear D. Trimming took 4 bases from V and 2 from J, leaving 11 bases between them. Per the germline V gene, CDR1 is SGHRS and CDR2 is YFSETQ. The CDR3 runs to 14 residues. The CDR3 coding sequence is TGCGCCAGCAGCCAAGGGATTCACACAGATACGCAGTATTTT. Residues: CASSQGIHTDTQYF.

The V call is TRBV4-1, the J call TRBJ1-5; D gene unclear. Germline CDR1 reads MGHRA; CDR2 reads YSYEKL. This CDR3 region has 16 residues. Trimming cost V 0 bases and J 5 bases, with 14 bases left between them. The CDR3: CASSQDLTGRDQPQHF. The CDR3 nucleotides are TGCGCCAGCAGCCAAGACCTGACCGGAAGGGATCAGCCCCAGCATTTT.

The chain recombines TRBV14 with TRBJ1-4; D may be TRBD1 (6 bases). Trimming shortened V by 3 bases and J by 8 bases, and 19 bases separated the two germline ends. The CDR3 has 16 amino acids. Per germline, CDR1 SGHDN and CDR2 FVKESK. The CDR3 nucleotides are TGTGCCAGCAGCCACCCAAACGGACAGTCAAAGGAAAAACTGTTTTTT. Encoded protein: CASSHPNGQSKEKLFF.

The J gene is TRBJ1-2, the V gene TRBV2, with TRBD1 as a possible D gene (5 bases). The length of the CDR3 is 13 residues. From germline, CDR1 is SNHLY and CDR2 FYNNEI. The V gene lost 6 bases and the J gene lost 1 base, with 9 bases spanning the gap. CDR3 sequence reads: CASRGVGNYGYTF. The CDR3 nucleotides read TGTGCCAGCAGGGGGGTGGGTAACTATGGCTACACCTTC.

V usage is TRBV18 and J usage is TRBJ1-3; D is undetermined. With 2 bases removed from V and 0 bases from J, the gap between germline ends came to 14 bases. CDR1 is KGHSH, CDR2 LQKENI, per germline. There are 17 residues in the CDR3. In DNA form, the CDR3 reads TGTGCCAGCTCACCAGTTCGTGGGAGTTACTCTGGAAACACCATATATTTT. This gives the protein CASSPVRGSYSGNTIYF.

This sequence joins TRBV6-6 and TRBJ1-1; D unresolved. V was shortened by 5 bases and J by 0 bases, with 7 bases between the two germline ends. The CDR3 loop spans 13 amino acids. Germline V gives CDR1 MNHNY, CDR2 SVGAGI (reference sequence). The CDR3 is CASSTALNTEAFF. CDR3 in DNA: TGTGCCAGCAGTACAGCATTGAACACTGAAGCTTTCTTT.

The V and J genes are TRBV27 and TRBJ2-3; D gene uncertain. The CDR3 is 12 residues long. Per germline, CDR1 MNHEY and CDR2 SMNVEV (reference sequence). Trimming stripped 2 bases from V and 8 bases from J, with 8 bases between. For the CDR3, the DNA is TGTGCCAGCAGTTTAGGTCCGGGTACGCAGTATTTT. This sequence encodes CASSLGPGTQYF.

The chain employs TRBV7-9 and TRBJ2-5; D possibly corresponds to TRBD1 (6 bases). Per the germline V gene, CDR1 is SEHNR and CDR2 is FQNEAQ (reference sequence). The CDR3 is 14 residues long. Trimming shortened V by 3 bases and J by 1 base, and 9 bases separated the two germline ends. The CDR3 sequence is CASSFTGFQETQYF. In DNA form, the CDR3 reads TGTGCCAGCAGCTTTACAGGGTTCCAAGAGACCCAGTACTTC.